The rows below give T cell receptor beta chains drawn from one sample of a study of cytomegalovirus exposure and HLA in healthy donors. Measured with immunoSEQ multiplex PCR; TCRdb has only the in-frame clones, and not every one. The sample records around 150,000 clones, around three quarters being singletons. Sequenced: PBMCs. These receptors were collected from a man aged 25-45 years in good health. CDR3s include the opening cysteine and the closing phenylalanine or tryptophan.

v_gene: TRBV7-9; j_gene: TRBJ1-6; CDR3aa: CASSLATGSPLHF
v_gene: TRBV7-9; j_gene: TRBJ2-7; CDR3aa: CASSSGLVTYEQYF
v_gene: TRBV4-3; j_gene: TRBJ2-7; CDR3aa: CASSLDRGDYEQYF
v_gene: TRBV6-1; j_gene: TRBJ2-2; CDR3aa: CASSEFPSGADGTGELFF
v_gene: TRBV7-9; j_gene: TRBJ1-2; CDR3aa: CSSSLVGLNYGYTF
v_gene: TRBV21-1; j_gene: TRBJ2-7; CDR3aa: CASSAPRDLSYEQYF
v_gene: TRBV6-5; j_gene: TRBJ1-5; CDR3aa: CASKRSGQINQPQHF
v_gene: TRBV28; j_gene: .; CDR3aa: CASSSGQSYEQYF
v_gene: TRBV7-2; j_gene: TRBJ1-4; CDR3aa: CASSPEVREEKLFF
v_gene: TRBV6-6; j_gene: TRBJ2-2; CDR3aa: CASSRLAAKEGGELFF
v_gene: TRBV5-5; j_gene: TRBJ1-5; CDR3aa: CASSFLSNQPQHF
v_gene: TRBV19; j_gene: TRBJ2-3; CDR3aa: CASSTTGGYTDTQYF